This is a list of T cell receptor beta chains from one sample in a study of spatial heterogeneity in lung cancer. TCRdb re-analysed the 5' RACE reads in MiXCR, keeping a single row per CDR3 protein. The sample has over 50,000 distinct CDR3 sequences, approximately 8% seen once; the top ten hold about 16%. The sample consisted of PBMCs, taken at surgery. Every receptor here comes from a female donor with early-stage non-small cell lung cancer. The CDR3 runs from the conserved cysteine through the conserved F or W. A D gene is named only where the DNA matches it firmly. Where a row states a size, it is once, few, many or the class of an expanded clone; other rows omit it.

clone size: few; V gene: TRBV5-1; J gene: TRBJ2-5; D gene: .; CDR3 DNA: TGCGCCAGCAGCTGGACCCGGGAGACCCAGTACTTC; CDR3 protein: CASSWTRETQYF
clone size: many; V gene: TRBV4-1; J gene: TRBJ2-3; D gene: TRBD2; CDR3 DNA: TGCGCCAGCAGCCACACTAGCGGGAGCTTCACAGATACGCAGTATTTT; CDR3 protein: CASSHTSGSFTDTQYF
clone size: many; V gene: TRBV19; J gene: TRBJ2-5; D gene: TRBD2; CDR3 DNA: TGTGCCAGTAGTATAGGTAGCGGGATAGCAGAGACCCAGTACTTC; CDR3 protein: CASSIGSGIAETQYF
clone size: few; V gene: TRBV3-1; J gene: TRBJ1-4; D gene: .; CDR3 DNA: TGTGCCAGCAGCCTCCGTGCAACTAATGAAAAACTGTTTTTT; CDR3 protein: CASSLRATNEKLFF
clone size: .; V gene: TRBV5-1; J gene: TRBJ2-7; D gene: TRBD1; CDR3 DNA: TGCGCCAGCAGCCTTCTTGGAGACAGGGGGACGGAGCAGTACTTC; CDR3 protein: CASSLLGDRGTEQYF
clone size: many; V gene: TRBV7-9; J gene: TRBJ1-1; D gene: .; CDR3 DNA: TGTGCCAGCAGCTTATGGGAGAACACTGAAGCTTTCTTT; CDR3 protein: CASSLWENTEAFF
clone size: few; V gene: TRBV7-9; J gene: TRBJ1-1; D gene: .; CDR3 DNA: TGTGCCAGCAGCTTACAGTTGACGAACACTGAAGCTTTCTTT; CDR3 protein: CASSLQLTNTEAFF
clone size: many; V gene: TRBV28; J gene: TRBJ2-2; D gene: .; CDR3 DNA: TGTGCCAGCTCCGGGGGCCCCACCGGGGAGCTGTTTTTT; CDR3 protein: CASSGGPTGELFF
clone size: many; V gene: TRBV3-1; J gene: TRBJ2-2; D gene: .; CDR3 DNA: TGTGCCAGCAGCCAATACTCCGGGGATACCGGGGAGCTGTTTTTT; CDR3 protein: CASSQYSGDTGELFF
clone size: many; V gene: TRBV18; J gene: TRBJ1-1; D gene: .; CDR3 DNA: TGTGCCAGCTCACCAATACAGGGCACTGAAGCTTTCTTT; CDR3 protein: CASSPIQGTEAFF
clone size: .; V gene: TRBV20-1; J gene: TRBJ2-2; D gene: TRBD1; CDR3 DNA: TGCAGTGCTGAGACCGGGACAGGGTACACCGGGGAGCTGTTTTTT; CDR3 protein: CSAETGTGYTGELFF
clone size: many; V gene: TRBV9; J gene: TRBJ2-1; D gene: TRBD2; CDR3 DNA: TGTGCCAGCAGCGTAGATAGCGGGGGGTACAATGAGCAGTTCTTC; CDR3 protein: CASSVDSGGYNEQFF
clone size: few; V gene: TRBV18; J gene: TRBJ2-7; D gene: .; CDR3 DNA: TGTGCCAGCTCACCCCCGGGCACCTACGAGCAGTACTTC; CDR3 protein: CASSPPGTYEQYF